A single T cell receptor (beta chain) is shown here with its context. Its cognate antigen has yet to be identified. No much larger clone is present one base from it, and per-base qualities are unavailable. This record belongs to a study of cytomegalovirus exposure and HLA in healthy donors (TCRdb year 2017). Describing the broader study: An earlier analysis of approximately 550 of the donors reported 250 to 300 Gb of sequence data and 117 million unique TCR beta sequences from about 179 million T cells. About 310 gigabases of sequencing data and 80 million or so unique TCR sequences were included in an early release covering 550 to 800 HLA-typed donors. Of the roughly 400 genotyped donors, 81% were placed in the genetic ancestry cluster associated with self-reported Caucasian donors. The study was designed to test whether signatures of past pathogen exposure could be identified by cataloging public T cell receptors. The T cell repertoires of around 730 subjects were profiled by immunosequencing and related to cytomegalovirus serostatus. A separate validation cohort of 100 to 150 different subjects was used in addition to the roughly 720-subject first cohort. To predict cytomegalovirus infection status, the study combined high-throughput TCR immunosequencing, statistical association of individual TCRs with disease status, and machine learning. A later analysis re-examined previously published TCR beta repertoires from 500 to 700 donors and added high-resolution HLA genotyping to investigate patterns of TCR occurrence. Rather than drawing on any new phenotypic data, the later analysis identified candidate immune exposures from TCR beta sequences and the way those sequences occurred across donors. To decide whether each TCR beta V gene segment behaved as functional or pseudogenic, an earlier analysis of 587 of the donors relied on high-throughput TCR beta sequencing. Alongside the repertoire data, information on donor age, sex, ethnicity and CMV serostatus was compiled. Genome-wide SNP genotypes for about 65% of the roughly 700 donors were used in a later genetic analysis, which treated that subset as a discovery cohort. All discovery cohort repertoires had been generated using a single sequencing platform. Both class I and class II loci were covered by HLA typing, at four-digit resolution. Typing coverage differed by locus: A, B, C, DRB1 and DQB1 were typed in about 629-640 donors, DQA1 in approximately 520, DPA1 in around 610, and DPB1 in just under 480. Roughly five DR-DQ haplotypes were handled as single units for association and clustering because linkage in the cohort was strong. Among about 400 genotyped donors of the cohort, an average of around 250,000 unique TCR beta nucleotide sequences was sequenced per donor, of which 15% to 20% were non-productive. Results the study describes overall, beyond this receptor: Some 16 rarely observed V segments, including chromosome 9 orphons, were excluded from the earlier analysis of a few hundred of the donors because counts were too low. A cluster of highly shared sequence variants was judged likely to represent a technical artifact of the sequencing pipeline. When HLA alleles, especially DR and DQ, strongly co-occurred, attributing TCR associations to individual alleles was difficult. In a later analysis, TCR association rates were found to vary across HLA loci, with the most associated TCRs seen for DRB1 alleles and the fewest for HLA-C alleles. A later genetic analysis reported fewer N-insertions in productive TCRs among donors in an Asian-associated ancestry cluster than the 666-donor mean. It was suggested by the authors that the approach could potentially be generalized to other disease states and immunological phenotypes. Because the 87-base-pair reads could not distinguish some IMGT-functional V segments, including TRBV6-2 and TRBV6-3, those segments were excluded. In both the original and validation cohorts, the classifier was reported to diagnose cytomegalovirus status with high specificity and sensitivity. Because HLA typing was missing for some donors at each locus, association tests included only the typed subset. In vitro tests confirmed that a few of the cytomegalovirus-associated TCR beta chains recognize cytomegalovirus antigens. Most CMV-associated TCR beta chains appeared to be HLA-restricted in a later analysis, and the HLA associations seemed to be driven largely by CMV exposure. In a later analysis, several top co-occurrence clusters were reported to appear linked to parvovirus B19, influenza, CMV and Epstein-Barr virus. Most TCR sequences were observed very rarely across donors, whereas some public TCRs were present in many individuals. In a later genetic analysis, a missense DCLRE1C variant was associated with V-gene and J-gene trimming of TCR beta chains, and the association was replicated in an independent cohort. A total of some 180 TCR beta chains were listed by the study as associated with cytomegalovirus. This cohort had only TCR beta chains sequenced, and the lack of alpha or paired-chain data limited which features could be detected. An earlier analysis of approximately 590 of the donors showed that most TCR beta V segments appeared in productive rearrangements either about 90% or about 30% of the time, which broadly matched IMGT annotations. Roughly uniform sequencing depth across donors was assumed in presence/absence analyses, although this assumption may not hold. In a later analysis, HLA-associated TCR beta chains were found to be more clonally expanded and to have lower generation probabilities than equally common non-associated chains. A further reported finding was that TCR beta sequences accurately predicted the HLA-A and HLA-B alleles for most subjects in the first cohort. Immune exposure information for the cohort was limited to CMV serostatus. At a false discovery rate of 0.05, a later analysis linked approximately 18,000 TCR beta sequences to specific HLA alleles. Correlated functional status among segregating V segments might be attributable to linkage disequilibrium, but an unknown experimental factor could not be ruled out.

V loses 1 base of germline sequence and J loses 7 bases, and the interval between the two ends is 14 bases. Based on the germline V gene, the CDR1 and CDR2 sequences are MNHNS and SASEGT. The CDR3 covers 15 residues, taking in both the cysteine and the phenylalanine. The entry retains the CDR3 DNA only, 45 bases that are in frame from base 1. The cohort was made up of 666 healthy bone marrow donors. All cohort members were sampled while nominally healthy, although unrecorded immune exposures were likely present. The donor tested CMV seropositive, placing the donor among the roughly 270 seropositive members of the cohort. Every donor gave a peripheral blood sample, and the peripheral blood mononuclear cells from that sample were used for TCR beta sequencing. The Qiagen DNeasy Blood Extraction Kit was used to extract genomic DNA from the blood cell samples. Libraries were built with the immunoSEQ multiplex PCR assay. For the multiplex PCR, a mixture combining 60 forward primers for TCR Vbeta segments and 13 reverse primers for TCR Jbeta segments was used. Amplification of the CDR3 region of rearranged TCR beta genes was performed with a multiplex PCR assay on genomic DNA. On the Illumina HiSeq System, the amplified TCR beta libraries were sequenced as 87-base-pair reads. The authors' pipeline ran thus. Across the 700 or so repertoires, a later analysis counted tens of millions of unique TCR beta chains, 9.5 million to 12 million of which were shared by at least two donors. Raw reads were error-corrected and collapsed into unique sequences with a nearest-neighbor algorithm that merged closely related sequences to remove PCR and sequencing errors. Alignment of CDR3 sequences to IMGT reference sequences was used to assign V, D and J gene segments. For a sequence to be retained, at least a six-nucleotide match to both a V gene segment and a J gene segment was required. A rearrangement was called productive if the CDR3 had no stop codons and remained in frame with V and J, and every other rearrangement was called non-productive. Following IMGT convention, CDR3 was defined as the stretch from the second conserved V-encoded cysteine up to the conserved J-encoded phenylalanine. Sequences without an unambiguous match to a single V gene segment were excluded from the earlier analysis of 500 to 700 of the donors. In an earlier analysis of approximately 550 of the donors, V segments were called functional above 56.7% productive rearrangements and were called segregating when the between-donor standard deviation exceeded 5%. A statistical classification framework was developed to diagnose cytomegalovirus status using the catalog of TCR beta chain sequences. V and J gene assignment, in a later analysis, came from comparing TCR nucleotide sequences with IMGT/GENE-DB human TR gene sequences. The TCRdist pipeline was used in a later analysis to assign CDR3 sequences and most-parsimonious VDJ recombination scenarios. In a later analysis, each TCR beta chain was defined by its CDR3 amino acid sequence together with its V-gene family, and reads without a unique V-gene family were excluded. To address suspected cross-contamination and a sequencing artifact, a later analysis removed some 620 highly shared, low-generation-probability nucleotide sequences. In a later analysis, a clonal expansion index for each public chain was calculated from normalized within-repertoire ranks of inferred template counts. Generation probabilities in a later analysis came from a VDJ recombination model fitted to out-of-frame rearrangements, and those results were checked against IGoR. In a later analysis, TCR-TCR, TCR-HLA and TCR-CMV co-occurrence was scored with hypergeometric tests, and a repertoire-size bias correction was applied to TCR pairs. To estimate false discovery rates, a later analysis permuted the HLA or CMV assignments 20 times. In a later analysis, co-occurring TCRs were grouped with DBSCAN, and TCRdist sequence similarity was added when clustering was performed within HLA-allele-positive subsets. Co-occurrence clustering excluded repertoires with fewer than 30,000 or more than 120,000 public chains, plus five with anomalous nucleotide sharing. Not all clones reach the TCRdb copy of this immuneACCESS table, which keeps in-frame sequences only. Checked studies attribute under half of the gap to unresolved V genes and leave the rest unexplained. V and J calls and clone size are those listed in that table; D and trimming were worked out from the DNA. For this sample there are about 180,000 clones; just over 75% appear just once. The ten largest account for about 1.5% of the sample.

The source material was PBMCs. This TCR was sampled from a woman aged 25-40 years in good health and CMV-seropositive. This sequence uses TRBV6-1 and TRBJ1-5; 5 matching bases give a weak D call of TRBD1. The DNA sequence is given as TGTGCCAGCAGTGAAGGGGGGGGGTGGGCCCAGCCCCAGCATTTT. Its translation is CASSEGGGWAQPQHF.